One and the same sample provided the 9 T cell receptor beta chains below, sequenced in a study of cytomegalovirus exposure and HLA in healthy donors. The protocol was immunoSEQ multiplex PCR, while the TCRdb copy is restricted to in-frame clones and leaves out a portion. The table shows some 120,000 clones, with approximately 91% occurring only once. The sample comprised PBMCs. These receptors all come from a man aged 25 to 40 in good health and CMV-seronegative.

V usage is TRBV30 and J usage is TRBJ2-1, with 9 bases fitting TRBD2. There are 13 residues in the CDR3. From germline, CDR1 is GTSNPN and CDR2 SVGIG (reference sequence). Losses at the gene ends were 7 bases for V and 9 bases for J; bases not matched to a gene: 10. The CDR3: CASGSSGRIEQFF. In DNA, the CDR3 is TGTGCCTCCGGGAGTAGCGGGAGAATTGAGCAGTTCTTC.

This chain uses TRBV7-2 with TRBJ2-1; maybe TRBD2 (6 bases). V shed 2 bases and J shed 4 bases, with 18 bases lying between them. In germline, CDR1 is SGHTA, CDR2 FQGNSA. The CDR3 is made up of 17 amino acids. Here the CDR3 DNA reads TGTGCCAGCAGCTTAAATGCCGGGAGCGCGACATACAATGAGCAGTTCTTC. Protein sequence: CASSLNAGSATYNEQFF. Looking up the rest from reference TRBV7-2 and TRBJ2-1 gives the full variable domain: GAGVSQSPSNKVTEKGKDVELRCDPISGHTALYWYRQSLGQGLEFLIYFQGNSAPDKSGLPSDRFSAERTGGSVSTLTIQRTQQEDSAVYLCASSLNAGSATYNEQFFGPGTRLTVL.

The rearrangement joins TRBV5-1 to TRBJ2-6; a possible D gene is TRBD2 (5 bases). This CDR3 has 17 amino acids. V was trimmed by 6 bases and J by 0 bases, leaving 16 bases between them. Germline V gene lookup returns CDR1 SGHRS and CDR2 YFSETQ. The DNA of the CDR3 is TGCGCCAGCAAACGCCGGCTCGGGAACTCTGGGGCCAACGTCCTGACTTTC. It specifies CASKRRLGNSGANVLTF.

The chain joins TRBV11-2 to TRBJ2-2; D is possibly TRBD1 (7 bases). Trimming took off 5 bases at V and 6 bases at J, with 16 bases between the two ends. The CDR3 is 15 residues long. CDR1 is SGHAT and CDR2 is FQNNGV in the germline V gene. Here the CDR3 reads CASSRWRGRPGELFF. The CDR3 DNA sequence: TGTGCCAGCAGCCGCTGGAGGGGGCGACCCGGGGAGCTGTTTTTT.

The chain couples TRBV29-1 to TRBJ2-1; TRBD2 is a possible D gene (5 bases). CDR1 SQVTM and CDR2 ANQGSEA come from the germline V gene. The CDR3 sequence is 14 residues long. V lost 3 bases and J lost 1, with 10 bases in between. CDR3 DNA sequence: TGCAGCGTTGATACCCGGGAATCCTACAATGAGCAGTTCTTC. It specifies CSVDTRESYNEQFF.

Concerning this clone itself: This CDR3 is also generated by other DNA sequences in the sample. This chain uses TRBV6-5 with TRBJ2-7, with TRBD1 matching over 7 bases. The CDR3 has 13 residues. Trimming cost V 3 bases and J 3 bases; bases outside gene matches: 2. Germline assignment: CDR1 MNHEY and CDR2 SVGAGI. The CDR3 nucleotides read TGTGCCAGCAGTTATGGGACAGACTACGAGCAGTACTTC. Its protein product is CASSYGTDYEQYF.

V and J are TRBV7-2 and TRBJ1-2, with D possibly matching TRBD1 (5 bases). The germline V gene encodes CDR1 SGHTA and CDR2 FQGNSA. The V gene lost 0 bases and the J gene lost 4 bases, with 18 bases spanning the gap. The CDR3 spans 17 residues. This CDR3 is CASSLASVAGSGYGYTF. In nucleotides, the CDR3 is TGTGCCAGCAGCTTAGCGTCAGTGGCAGGGTCAGGCTATGGCTACACCTTC.

This clone was observed a few times. V and J are TRBV6-1 and TRBJ2-7, with D perhaps matching TRBD1 (6 bases). The CDR3 extends over 13 amino acids. CDR1 is MNHNS, CDR2 SASEGT, per germline. V was clipped by 10 bases and J by 6 bases, with 19 bases between them. The CDR3 region is CATIGTHLGEQYF. CDR3 DNA sequence: TGTGCCACCATCGGGACACATCTGGGCGAGCAGTACTTC.

This rearrangement joins TRBV10-1 to TRBJ1-1; a weak D match, TRBD1 (5 bases). The CDR3 runs to 13 residues. Germline V gene data show CDR1 as WNHNN and CDR2 as SYGVQD (reference sequence). V was trimmed by 11 bases and J by 1 base, leaving 14 bases between them. The CDR3 protein is CAVQGNTNTEAFF. The CDR3 DNA reads TGCGCCGTCCAGGGCAATACGAACACTGAAGCTTTCTTT.